This T cell receptor (beta chain) was sequenced in a study of T-cell memory formation after mild COVID-19. Overall study context: TCR clusters were largely donor specific. Study observations and caveats: Day 15 to 85 contractors were CD4/CD8 balanced; later expanders leaned CD4+.

TCR alpha and TCR beta cDNA libraries with sample barcodes and UMIs came from 5'RACE using constant-segment primers. TCRdb processed the 5' RACE reads anew with MiXCR; each CDR3 protein has one entry. Of 150,000 to 200,000 distinct CDR3 sequences listed, 13% are singletons. V dropped 4 bases and J dropped 4; count of bases not matched to a gene: 8. Germline V CDR1 and CDR2: MGHRA, YSYEKL. The CDR3 is made up of 17 amino acids. In the case of this clonotype: Its antigen is as yet unknown.

The sequencing sample was made of PBMCs or a T cell subset sorted from them (not recorded which). V and J are TRBV4-1 and TRBJ2-3, with TRBD2 identical over 13 bases. The source of this sequence is a man aged 18 to 29 who had mild COVID-19 (a few samples of this study predate the infection). Cell type and time point are not known. The CDR3 DNA is TGCGCCAGCAGCCCCACCGGGACTAGCGGGGTCGCAGATACGCAGTATTTT. Amino acid sequence: CASSPTGTSGVADTQYF.